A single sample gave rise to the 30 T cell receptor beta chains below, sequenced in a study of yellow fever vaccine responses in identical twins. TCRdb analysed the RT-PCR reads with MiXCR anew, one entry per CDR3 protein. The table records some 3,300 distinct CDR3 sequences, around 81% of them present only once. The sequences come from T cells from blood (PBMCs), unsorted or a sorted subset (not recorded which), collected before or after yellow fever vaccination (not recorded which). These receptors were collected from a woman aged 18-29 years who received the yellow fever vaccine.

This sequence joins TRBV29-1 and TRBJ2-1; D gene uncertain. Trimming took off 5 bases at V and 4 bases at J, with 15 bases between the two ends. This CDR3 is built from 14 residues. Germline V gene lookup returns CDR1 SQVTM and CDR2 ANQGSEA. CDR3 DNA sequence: TGCAGCGTTCAGGTAGCCGCCGGTTACAATGAGCAGTTCTTC. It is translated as CSVQVAAGYNEQFF.

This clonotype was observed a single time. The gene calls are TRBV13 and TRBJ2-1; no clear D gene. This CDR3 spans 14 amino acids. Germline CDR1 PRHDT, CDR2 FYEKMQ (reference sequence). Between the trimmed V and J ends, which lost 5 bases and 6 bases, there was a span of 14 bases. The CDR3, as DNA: TGTGCCAGCAGCAACCGATTGGACGGCAATGAGCAGTTCTTC. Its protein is CASSNRLDGNEQFF.

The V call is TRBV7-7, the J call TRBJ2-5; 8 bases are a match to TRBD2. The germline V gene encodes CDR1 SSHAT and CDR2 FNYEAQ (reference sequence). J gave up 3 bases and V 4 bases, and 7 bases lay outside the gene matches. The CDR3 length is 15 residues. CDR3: CASSSARGEKETQYF. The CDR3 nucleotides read TGTGCCAGCAGCTCGGCGCGGGGGGAAAAAGAGACCCAGTACTTC.

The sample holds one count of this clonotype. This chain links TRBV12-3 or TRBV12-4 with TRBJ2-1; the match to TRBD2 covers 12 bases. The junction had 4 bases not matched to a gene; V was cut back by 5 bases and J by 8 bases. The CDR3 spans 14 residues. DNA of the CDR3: TGTGCCAGCAGTACTAGCGGGGGGATCGATGAGCAGTTCTTC. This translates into CASSTSGGIDEQFF.

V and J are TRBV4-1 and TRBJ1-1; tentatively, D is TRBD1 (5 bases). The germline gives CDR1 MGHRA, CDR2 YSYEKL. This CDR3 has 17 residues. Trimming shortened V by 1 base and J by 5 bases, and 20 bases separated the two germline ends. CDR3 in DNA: TGCGCCAGCAGCCAAGTCCCCGTGGGACTGGGAAGAACTGAAGCTTTCTTT. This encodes CASSQVPVGLGRTEAFF.

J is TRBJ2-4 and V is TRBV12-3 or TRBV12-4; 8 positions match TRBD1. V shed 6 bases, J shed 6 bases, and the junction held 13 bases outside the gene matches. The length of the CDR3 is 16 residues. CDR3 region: CASSNAGGIVGNIQYF. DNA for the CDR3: TGTGCCAGCAGCAATGCAGGGGGCATCGTCGGAAACATTCAGTACTTC.

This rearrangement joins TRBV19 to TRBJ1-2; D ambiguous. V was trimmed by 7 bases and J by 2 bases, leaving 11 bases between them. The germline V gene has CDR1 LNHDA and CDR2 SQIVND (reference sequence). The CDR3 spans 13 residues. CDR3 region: CASKNGPNYGYTF. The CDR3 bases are TGTGCCAGTAAGAATGGTCCGAACTATGGCTACACCTTC. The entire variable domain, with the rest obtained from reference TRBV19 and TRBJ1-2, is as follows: DGGITQSPKYLFRKEGQNVTLSCEQNLNHDAMYWYRQDPGQGLRLIYYSQIVNDFQKGDIAEGYSVSREKKESFPLTVTSAQKNPTAFYLCASKNGPNYGYTFGSGTRLTVV.

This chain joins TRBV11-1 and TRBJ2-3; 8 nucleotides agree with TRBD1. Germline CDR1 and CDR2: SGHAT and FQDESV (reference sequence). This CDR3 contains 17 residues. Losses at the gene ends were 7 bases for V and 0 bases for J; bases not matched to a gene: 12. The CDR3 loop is CASTLGTTGASTDTQYF. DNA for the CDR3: TGTGCCAGCACCCTGGGGACGACAGGGGCTAGCACAGATACGCAGTATTTT. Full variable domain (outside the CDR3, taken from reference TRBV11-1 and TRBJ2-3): EAEVAQSPRYKITEKSQAVAFWCDPISGHATLYWYRQILGQGPELLVQFQDESVVDDSQLPKDRFSAERLKGVDSTLKIQPAELGDSAMYLCASTLGTTGASTDTQYFGPGTRLTVL.

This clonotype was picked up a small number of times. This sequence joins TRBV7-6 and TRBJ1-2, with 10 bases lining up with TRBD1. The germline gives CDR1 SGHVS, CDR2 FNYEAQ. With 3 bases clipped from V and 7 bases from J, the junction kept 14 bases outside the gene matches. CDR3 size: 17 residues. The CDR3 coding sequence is TGTGCCAGCAGCTTCGGGGACAGGGGTTCACCATTCGGTGGCTACACCTTC. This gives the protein CASSFGDRGSPFGGYTF. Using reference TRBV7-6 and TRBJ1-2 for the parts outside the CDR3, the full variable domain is GAGVSQSPRYKVTKRGQDVALRCDPISGHVSLYWYRQALGQGPEFLTYFNYEAQQDKSGLPNDRFSAERPEGSISTLTIQRTEQRDSAMYRCASSFGDRGSPFGGYTFGSGTRLTVV.

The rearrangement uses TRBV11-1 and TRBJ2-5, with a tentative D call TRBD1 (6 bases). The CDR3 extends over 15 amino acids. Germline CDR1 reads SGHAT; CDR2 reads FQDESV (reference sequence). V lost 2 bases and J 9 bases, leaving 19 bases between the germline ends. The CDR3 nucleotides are TGTGCCAGCAGCTTATCGGACAGTCCCCAAGTGGCCCAGTACTTC. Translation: CASSLSDSPQVAQYF.

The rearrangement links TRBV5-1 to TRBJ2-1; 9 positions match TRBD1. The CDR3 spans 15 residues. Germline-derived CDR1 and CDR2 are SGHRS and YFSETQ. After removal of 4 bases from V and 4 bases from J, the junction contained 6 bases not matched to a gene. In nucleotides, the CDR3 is TGCGCCAGCAGCCCGGGACAGGGTGCGTACAATGAGCAGTTCTTC. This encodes CASSPGQGAYNEQFF.

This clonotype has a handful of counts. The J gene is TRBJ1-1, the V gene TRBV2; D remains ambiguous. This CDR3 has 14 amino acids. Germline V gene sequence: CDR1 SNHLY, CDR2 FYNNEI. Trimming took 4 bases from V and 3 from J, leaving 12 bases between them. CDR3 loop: CASSAQLTDTEAFF. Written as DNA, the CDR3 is TGTGCCAGCAGTGCCCAGCTTACTGACACTGAAGCTTTCTTT. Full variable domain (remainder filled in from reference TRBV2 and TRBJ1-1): EPEVTQTPSHQVTQMGQEVILRCVPISNHLYFYWYRQILGQKVEFLVSFYNNEISEKSEIFDDQFSVERPDGSNFTLKIRSTKLEDSAMYFCASSAQLTDTEAFFGQGTRLTVV.

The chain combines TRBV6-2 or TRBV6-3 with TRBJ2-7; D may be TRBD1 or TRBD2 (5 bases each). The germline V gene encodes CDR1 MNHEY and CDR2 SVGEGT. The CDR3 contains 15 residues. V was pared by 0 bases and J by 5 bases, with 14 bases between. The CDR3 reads CASSYSRGVMDEQYF. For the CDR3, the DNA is TGTGCCAGCAGTTACTCGAGGGGTGTTATGGACGAGCAGTACTTC.

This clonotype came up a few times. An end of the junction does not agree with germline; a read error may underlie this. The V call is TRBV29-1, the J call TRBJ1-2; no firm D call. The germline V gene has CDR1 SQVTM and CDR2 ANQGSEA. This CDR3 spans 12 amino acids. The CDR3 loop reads CSVEVTPYGYTF. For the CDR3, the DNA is TGTAGCGTTGAGGTGACACCTTATGGCTACACCTTC.

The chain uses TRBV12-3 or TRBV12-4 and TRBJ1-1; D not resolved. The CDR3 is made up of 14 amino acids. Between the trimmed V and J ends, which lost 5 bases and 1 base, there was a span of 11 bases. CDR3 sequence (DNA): TGTGCCAGCAGTACCCCAGGCGCGAACACTGAAGCTTTCTTT. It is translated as CASSTPGANTEAFF.

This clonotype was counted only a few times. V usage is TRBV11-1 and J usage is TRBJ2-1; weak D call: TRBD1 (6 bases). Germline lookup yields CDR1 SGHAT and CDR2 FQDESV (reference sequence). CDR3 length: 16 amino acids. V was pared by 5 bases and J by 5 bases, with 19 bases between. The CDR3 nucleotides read TGTGCCAGCAGCCGCCCCAGGTTGGGACACGACAATGAGCAGTTCTTC. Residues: CASSRPRLGHDNEQFF.

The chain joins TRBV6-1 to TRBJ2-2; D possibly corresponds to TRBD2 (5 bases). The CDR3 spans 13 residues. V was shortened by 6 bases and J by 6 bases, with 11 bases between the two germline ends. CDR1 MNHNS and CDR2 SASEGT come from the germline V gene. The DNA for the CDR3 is TGTGCCAGCAGCCACGGGGTCGCCGGGGAGCTGTTTTTT. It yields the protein CASSHGVAGELFF.

The CDR3 loop reads CASSLDHGTRSYEQYF. The DNA for the CDR3 is TGTGCCAGCAGCTTAGATCACGGGACTCGCTCCTACGAGCAGTACTTC. The rearrangement joins TRBV11-3 to TRBJ2-7; D may be TRBD2 (6 bases). Looked up from germline, CDR1 is SGHNT and CDR2 is YENEEA. V was clipped by 0 bases and J by 0 bases, with 12 bases between them. This CDR3 region has 16 residues.

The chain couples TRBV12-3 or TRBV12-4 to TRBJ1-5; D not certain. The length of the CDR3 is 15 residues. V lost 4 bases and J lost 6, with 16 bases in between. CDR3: CASSSAGIVGQPQHF. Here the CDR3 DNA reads TGTGCCAGCAGTTCGGCGGGAATCGTGGGTCAGCCCCAGCATTTT.

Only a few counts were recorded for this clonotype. CDR3 sequence: CASSPPGTGVNEQFF. In DNA, the CDR3 is TGTGCCAGCTCACCTCCCGGGACAGGGGTTAATGAGCAGTTCTTC. The gene calls are TRBV18 and TRBJ2-1; 10 positions match TRBD1. Germline values: CDR1 KGHSH, CDR2 LQKENI. This CDR3 is 15 amino acids long. J was trimmed by 7 bases and V by 3 bases; bases with no gene match: 6.

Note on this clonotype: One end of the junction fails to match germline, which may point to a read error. The CDR3 here is CSVEGQIF. The DNA of the CDR3 is TGCAGCGTTGAAGGCCAGATCTTC. The chain carries TRBV29-1 and TRBJ1-2; D unresolved. Germline V gene lookup returns CDR1 SQVTM and CDR2 ANQGSEA. This CDR3 is 8 amino acids long.

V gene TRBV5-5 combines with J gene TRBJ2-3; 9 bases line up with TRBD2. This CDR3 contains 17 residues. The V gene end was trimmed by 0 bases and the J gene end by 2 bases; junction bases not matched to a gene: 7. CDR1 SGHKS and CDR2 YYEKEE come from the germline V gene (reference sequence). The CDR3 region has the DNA TGTGCCAGCAGCTTGGTGTTCCTAGCGGGGACCACAGATACGCAGTATTTT. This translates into CASSLVFLAGTTDTQYF.

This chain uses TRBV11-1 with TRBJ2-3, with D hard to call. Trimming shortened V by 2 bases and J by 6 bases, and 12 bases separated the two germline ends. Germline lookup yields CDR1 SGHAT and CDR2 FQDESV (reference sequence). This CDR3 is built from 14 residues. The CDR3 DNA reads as TGTGCCAGCAGCTTAAGATCCATTGGGGATACGCAGTATTTT. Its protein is CASSLRSIGDTQYF.

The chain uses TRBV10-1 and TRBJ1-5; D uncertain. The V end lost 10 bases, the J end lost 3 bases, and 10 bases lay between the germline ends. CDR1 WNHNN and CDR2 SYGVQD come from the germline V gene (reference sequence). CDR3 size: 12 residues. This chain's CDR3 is CATGVDNQPQHF. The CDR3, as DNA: TGCGCCACCGGGGTTGACAATCAGCCCCAGCATTTT.

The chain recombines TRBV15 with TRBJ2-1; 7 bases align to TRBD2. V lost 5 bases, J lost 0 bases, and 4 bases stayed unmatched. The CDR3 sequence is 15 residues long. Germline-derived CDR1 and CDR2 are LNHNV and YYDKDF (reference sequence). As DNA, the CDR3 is TGTGCCACCAGCGACGGCGGGAGCTCCTACAATGAGCAGTTCTTC. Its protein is CATSDGGSSYNEQFF.

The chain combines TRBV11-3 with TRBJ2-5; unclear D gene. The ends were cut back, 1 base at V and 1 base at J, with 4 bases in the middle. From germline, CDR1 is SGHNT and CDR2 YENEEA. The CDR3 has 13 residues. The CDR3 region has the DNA TGTGCCAGCAGCTTAGGAGCCCAAGAGACCCAGTACTTC. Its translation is CASSLGAQETQYF.

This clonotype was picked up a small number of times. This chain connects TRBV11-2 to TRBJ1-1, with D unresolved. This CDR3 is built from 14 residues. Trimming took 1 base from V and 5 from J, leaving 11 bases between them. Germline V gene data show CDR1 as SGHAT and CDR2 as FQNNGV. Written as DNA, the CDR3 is TGTGCCAGCAGCTTAGGTGCATCCCGGACTGAAGCTTTCTTT. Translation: CASSLGASRTEAFF. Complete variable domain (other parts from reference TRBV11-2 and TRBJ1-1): EAGVAQSPRYKIIEKRQSVAFWCNPISGHATLYWYQQILGQGPKLLIQFQNNGVVDDSQLPKDRFSAERLKGVDSTLKIQPAKLEDSAVYLCASSLGASRTEAFFGQGTRLTVV.

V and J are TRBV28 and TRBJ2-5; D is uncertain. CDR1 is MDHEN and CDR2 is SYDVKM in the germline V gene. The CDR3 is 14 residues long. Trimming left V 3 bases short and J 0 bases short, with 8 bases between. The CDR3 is CASSLGSYQETQYF. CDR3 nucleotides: TGTGCCAGCAGTTTGGGCAGTTACCAAGAGACCCAGTACTTC.

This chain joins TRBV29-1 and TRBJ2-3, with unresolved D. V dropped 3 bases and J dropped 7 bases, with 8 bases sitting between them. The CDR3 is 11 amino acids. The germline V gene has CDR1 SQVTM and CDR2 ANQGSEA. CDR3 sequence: CSVEVVNTQYF. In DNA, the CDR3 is TGCAGCGTTGAGGTGGTTAATACGCAGTATTTT.

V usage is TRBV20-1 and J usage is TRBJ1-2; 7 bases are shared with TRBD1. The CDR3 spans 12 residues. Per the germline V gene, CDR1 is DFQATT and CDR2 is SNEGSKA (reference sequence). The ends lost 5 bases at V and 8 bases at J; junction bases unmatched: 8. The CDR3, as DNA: TGCAGTGCTCGCAGGGGGACGGAAGGCTACACCTTC. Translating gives CSARRGTEGYTF.